Below, 27 T cell receptor beta chains from the same sample are listed, as sequenced in a study of T cell responses to AZD1222 COVID-19 vaccine. Measured with immunoSEQ multiplex PCR; TCRdb has only the in-frame clones, and not every one. The repertoire holds approximately 260,000 clones, with approximately 95% as singletons. Sequenced material: peripheral blood, taken on day 0 of AZD1222 vaccination. These receptor sequences come from an adult in good health.

The J gene is TRBJ2-1, the V gene TRBV2, with 15 positions matching TRBD2. The trim removed 4 bases at V and 4 bases at J, leaving 2 bases unmatched. This CDR3 is built from 16 residues. Per germline, CDR1 SNHLY and CDR2 FYNNEI. The CDR3 protein is CASSGTSGGVYNEQFF. DNA of the CDR3: TGTGCCAGCAGTGGGACTAGCGGGGGGGTTTACAATGAGCAGTTCTTC.

The J gene is TRBJ1-1, the V gene TRBV12-3 or TRBV12-4, with TRBD1 matching over 8 bases. V shed 5 bases and J 12 bases; nucleotides not matched to a gene: 5. The CDR3 has 11 residues. In nucleotides, the CDR3 is TGTGCCAGCAGTAACAGGGGGTCCACTTTCTTT. This translates into CASSNRGSTFF.

This clone was seen once. The CDR3, as DNA: TGTGCCAGCAGTTACGAAAGGGGAGGTGAAAAACTGTTTTTT. Translated: CASSYERGGEKLFF. V and J are TRBV6-6 and TRBJ1-4; TRBD1 might be the D (5 bases). The CDR3 has 14 residues. V lost 2 bases and J lost 7, with 11 bases in between. Germline V gene data show CDR1 as MNHNY and CDR2 as SVGAGI (reference sequence).

The chain combines TRBV7-3 with TRBJ2-1; TRBD1 matches at 7 bases. This CDR3 has 13 residues. J gave up 7 bases and V 6 bases, and 6 bases lay outside the gene matches. Germline V CDR1 and CDR2: SGHTA, FQGTGA. The CDR3 DNA reads as TGTGCCAGCAGTCCTACAGGGGAAAATGAGCAGTTCTTC. Translation gives CASSPTGENEQFF.

The gene calls are TRBV2 and TRBJ2-1, with D possibly TRBD2 on 5 matching bases. V was trimmed by 10 bases and J by 2 bases, leaving 12 bases between them. The CDR3 runs 13 residues. Germline loops: CDR1 SNHLY, CDR2 FYNNEI. In nucleotides, the CDR3 is TGTGCCAACAAGGCGGGCGCCTACAATGAGCAGTTCTTC. Translation: CANKAGAYNEQFF.

The rearrangement links TRBV27 to TRBJ1-1; TRBD1 matches 7 bases. With 5 bases clipped from V and 7 bases from J, the junction kept 10 bases outside the gene matches. CDR1 and CDR2 (germline): MNHEY, SMNVEV (reference sequence). CDR3 length equals 14 residues. CDR3 protein: CASSLWDRPHEAFF. As DNA, the CDR3 is TGTGCCAGCAGTCTATGGGACAGACCCCATGAAGCTTTCTTT.

The chain recombines TRBV11-2 with TRBJ2-2; D is undetermined. Germline V CDR1 and CDR2: SGHAT, FQNNGV. The V end lost 3 bases, the J end lost 0 bases, and 11 bases lay between the germline ends. This CDR3 is 16 amino acids long. CDR3 coding DNA: TGTGCCAGCAGCTTCGGCGGACCTTCGAACACCGGGGAGCTGTTTTTT. Its protein is CASSFGGPSNTGELFF.

This chain joins TRBV2 and TRBJ2-7, with 8 bases lining up with TRBD1. There are 13 residues in the CDR3. The J segment lost 5 bases and the V segment lost 6 bases, leaving 6 bases of the junction unmatched. Germline V gene sequence: CDR1 SNHLY, CDR2 FYNNEI. The CDR3 DNA reads TGTGCCAGCAGGGACAGGGCCCTTAACGAGCAGTACTTC. It translates to CASRDRALNEQYF.

The gene calls are TRBV11-2 and TRBJ1-3; the match to TRBD1 covers 7 bases. The CDR3 sequence is 14 residues long. Germline CDR1 reads SGHAT; CDR2 reads FQNNGV. Trimming removed 3 bases from V and 4 bases from J; junction bases left unmatched: 3. The CDR3 DNA reads TGTGCCAGCAGCTTGTACAGGGGAGGAAACACCATATATTTT. Translated: CASSLYRGGNTIYF.

CDR3 amino acids: CASSVVPRPTDTQYF. DNA of the CDR3: TGTGCCAGCAGCGTAGTCCCGAGGCCCACAGATACGCAGTATTTT. The chain has TRBV9 and TRBJ2-3; no clear D. The V gene lost 0 bases and the J gene lost 2 bases, with 10 bases spanning the gap. CDR1 and CDR2 (germline): SGDLS, YYNGEE. There are 15 residues in the CDR3. The variable domain in full, completed from reference TRBV9 and TRBJ2-3, reads DSGVTQTPKHLITATGQRVTLRCSPRSGDLSVYWYQQSLDQGLQFLIQYYNGEERAKGNILERFSAQQFPDLHSELNLSSLELGDSALYFCASSVVPRPTDTQYFGPGTRLTVL.

The chain combines TRBV5-4 with TRBJ1-1; D gene uncertain. The germline CDR1 and CDR2 sequences are SGHNT and YYREEE (reference sequence). The CDR3 spans 17 residues. The V end lost 0 bases, the J end lost 13 bases, and 28 bases lay between the germline ends. CDR3 amino acids: CASSLGSPREVTLRDFF. In DNA, the CDR3 is TGTGCCAGCAGCTTGGGCTCCCCCCGTGAAGTTACCCTCCGTGATTTCTTT.

The CDR3 region is CAISESDRVAYNEQFF. The CDR3 nucleotides are TGTGCCATCAGTGAGTCGGACAGGGTAGCCTACAATGAGCAGTTCTTC. The chain links TRBV10-3 to TRBJ2-1; 8 nucleotides agree with TRBD1. Trimming removed 0 bases from V and 2 bases from J; junction bases left unmatched: 3. Germline-derived CDR1 and CDR2 are ENHRY and SYGVKD. CDR3 size: 16 residues.

The J gene is TRBJ1-6, the V gene TRBV5-5; a possible D gene is TRBD1 (5 bases). The germline V gene encodes CDR1 SGHKS and CDR2 YYEKEE (reference sequence). Trimming took 4 bases from V and 0 from J, leaving 14 bases between them. This CDR3 is 17 amino acids long. In DNA form, the CDR3 reads TGTGCCAGCAGCCAAGAGGGGTGGAGCTCCTATAATTCACCCCTCCACTTT. Its translation is CASSQEGWSSYNSPLHF.

The chain employs TRBV6-5 and TRBJ1-2; 7 nucleotides align to TRBD1. V gave up 6 bases and J gave up 6 bases; unmatched junction bases: 7. The CDR3 sequence is 13 residues long. Germline lookup yields CDR1 MNHEY and CDR2 SVGAGI. The CDR3: CASRETGLNGYTF. CDR3 sequence (DNA): TGTGCCAGCAGGGAGACAGGGTTGAATGGCTACACCTTC.

This chain connects TRBV5-8 to TRBJ1-1; no reliable D call. The CDR3 is made up of 15 amino acids. CDR1 SGHTS and CDR2 YDEGEE come from the germline V gene. The V and J ends lost 0 bases and 1 base respectively, with 10 bases between them. This CDR3 is CASSLGNRPNTEAFF. The CDR3 DNA reads as TGTGCCAGCAGCTTGGGGAACAGACCGAACACTGAAGCTTTCTTT.

The rearrangement uses TRBV2 and TRBJ2-2; 8 bases are a match to TRBD1. Germline loops: CDR1 SNHLY, CDR2 FYNNEI. This CDR3 spans 16 amino acids. V shed 2 bases and J 4 bases; nucleotides not matched to a gene: 6. CDR3 loop: CASSEQGATRTGELFF. The CDR3, as DNA: TGTGCCAGCAGTGAACAGGGGGCTACCCGCACCGGGGAGCTGTTTTTT.

V gene TRBV2 combines with J gene TRBJ1-1; TRBD1 matches 7 bases. The CDR3 spans 14 residues. Trimming removed 9 bases from V and 9 bases from J; junction bases left unmatched: 16. Germline V gene sequence: CDR1 SNHLY, CDR2 FYNNEI. The CDR3 protein is CARSQTGTEGQAFF. For the CDR3, the DNA is TGTGCCAGAAGCCAGACCGGGACAGAGGGCCAAGCTTTCTTT.

The chain is built from TRBV9 and TRBJ2-1; 7 bases are shared with TRBD2. V lost 0 bases and J lost 9; bases outside the gene matches: 6. Per the germline V gene, CDR1 is SGDLS and CDR2 is YYNGEE. The CDR3 loop spans 14 amino acids. The CDR3 DNA reads as TGTGCCAGCAGCGTAGTTACTAGCGATGGTGAGCAGTTCTTC. Amino acids: CASSVVTSDGEQFF.

About this clone: A junction end diverges from the germline sequence, so it may reflect a read error. This rearrangement joins TRBV2 to TRBJ2-7, with 11 nucleotides matching TRBD2. The CDR3 loop spans 18 amino acids. Per the germline V gene, CDR1 is SNHLY and CDR2 is FYNNEI. The CDR3 region is CASTERSGLAGSADEQYF. The DNA of the CDR3 is TGTGCCAGCACTGAAAGATCTGGACTAGCGGGTTCCGCAGACGAGCAGTACTTC.

J is TRBJ2-5 and V is TRBV4-1, with 8 bases aligning to TRBD1. Germline CDR1 MGHRA, CDR2 YSYEKL. Trimming took 3 bases from V and 6 from J; bases not matched to a gene: 15. The CDR3 has 17 amino acids. The CDR3 coding sequence is TGCGCCAGCAGCCACACCACTCGGACAGGGAATCGGAAGACCCAGTACTTC. It encodes CASSHTTRTGNRKTQYF.

The chain is built from TRBV2 and TRBJ2-7; D is possibly TRBD1 (6 bases). The CDR3 length is 14 residues. CDR1 is SNHLY and CDR2 is FYNNEI in the germline V gene. Trimming stripped 3 bases from V and 2 bases from J, with 11 bases between. Written as DNA, the CDR3 is TGTGCCAGCAGTGACAGGACAGATCCCTACGAGCAGTACTTC. Translation gives CASSDRTDPYEQYF.

The CDR3 region is CASSGDPGTTSWDEQFF. CDR3 DNA sequence: TGTGCCAGCAGCGGCGACCCCGGGACAACTAGCTGGGATGAGCAGTTCTTC. This chain connects TRBV2 to TRBJ2-1, with D possibly called TRBD1 or TRBD2 (6 bases each). Trimming stripped 6 bases from V and 8 bases from J, with 26 bases between. The CDR3 runs 17 residues. CDR1 is SNHLY and CDR2 is FYNNEI in the germline V gene.

J is TRBJ2-7 and V is TRBV6-2 or TRBV6-3; D remains unclear. Trimming shortened V by 0 bases and J by 6 bases, and 12 bases separated the two germline ends. Germline V gene sequence: CDR1 MNHEY, CDR2 SVGEGT. This CDR3 is 14 amino acids long. CDR3 in DNA: TGTGCCAGCAGTTACTCCGGCCCGGGTTCCGAGCAGTACTTC. Protein product: CASSYSGPGSEQYF.

This chain joins TRBV6-5 and TRBJ2-3; a possible D gene is TRBD2 (7 bases). V was shortened by 6 bases and J by 3 bases, with 13 bases between the two germline ends. From germline, CDR1 is MNHEY and CDR2 SVGAGI. This CDR3 has 14 residues. The CDR3 spells CASRQGGETDTQYF. The DNA of the CDR3 is TGTGCCAGCAGACAAGGGGGGGAGACAGATACGCAGTATTTT.

This clone was observed a single time. This rearrangement joins TRBV6-5 to TRBJ2-7; D possibly corresponds to TRBD2 (6 bases). V lost 6 bases and J 3 bases, leaving 15 bases between the germline ends. The CDR3 consists of 14 residues. Germline V gene data show CDR1 as MNHEY and CDR2 as SVGAGI. In nucleotides, the CDR3 is TGTGCCAGCAGGCGGGACGGATCCTTCTACGAGCAGTACTTC. Its protein is CASRRDGSFYEQYF.

As concerns this clone: Other DNA sequences in this specimen translate into the identical CDR3. The rearrangement uses TRBV19 and TRBJ1-6; D is possibly TRBD1 (6 bases). The CDR3 runs 13 residues. Trimming took off 8 bases at V and 9 bases at J, with 14 bases between the two ends. Germline CDR1 is LNHDA and CDR2 is SQIVND (reference sequence). The CDR3 coding sequence is TGTGCCAGTCGCGGGGGCGGAGGTTCACCCCTCCACTTT. Translated, it gives CASRGGGGSPLHF. The full variable domain, its missing parts supplied by reference TRBV19 and TRBJ1-6, is DGGITQSPKYLFRKEGQNVTLSCEQNLNHDAMYWYRQDPGQGLRLIYYSQIVNDFQKGDIAEGYSVSREKKESFPLTVTSAQKNPTAFYLCASRGGGGSPLHFGNGTRLTVT.

The chain joins TRBV20-1 to TRBJ2-3; D gene unclear. Germline V gives CDR1 DFQATT, CDR2 SNEGSKA (reference sequence). The CDR3 is 15 amino acids. Trimming pared 3 bases from V and 2 bases from J, leaving 15 bases between. CDR3 bases: TGCAGTGCTAGTTCCCACCAAGCCGTCACAGATACGCAGTATTTT. Its translation is CSASSHQAVTDTQYF.